The clone carrying this T cell receptor beta chain was detected a few times. Its antigen remains unknown. This sample stems from a study of T-cell memory formation after mild COVID-19. MiXCR, applied by TCRdb to the 5' RACE reads, yields one record per CDR3 protein. The sample has about 620,000 distinct CDR3 sequences, approximately 19% seen once; the top ten hold about 11%. Study-wide points: CD4/CD8 balance characterized clones contracting day 15 to 85, and CD4+ skew characterized later expanders. CD4+ clones that contracted lay mainly in CM and EM; CD8+ ones lay in EMRA. Pre-infection memory held some responding clones, suggesting pre-existing cross-reactive T cells responded.

CDR1 and CDR2 from the germline V gene are LNHDA and SQIVND (reference sequence). Trimming removed 4 bases from V and 1 base from J, with 13 bases in between. CDR3 length: 15 amino acids. This chain uses TRBV19 with TRBJ2-5; D perhaps matches TRBD1 (6 bases). The sequencing sample was made of PBMCs or a T cell subset sorted from them (not recorded which). The source of this sequence is an adult woman who had mild COVID-19 (a few samples of this study predate the infection). Cell type and time point are not known. The CDR3 bases are TGTGCCAGTAGTACGAGGACAGCCGTCCAAGAGACCCAGTACTTC. Protein product: CASSTRTAVQETQYF.